The next 10 T cell receptor beta chains were all read from a single sample in a study of graft-versus-host responses after intestinal transplantation. These TCRs' antigens remain unknown. The data were produced by immunoSEQ multiplex PCR, yet TCRdb's version contains in-frame clones alone and is incomplete. The repertoire holds tens of thousands of clones, 65% to 85% seen once, with about 0.43% in the top ten. Sequenced here: unstimulated CD4+ T cells sorted from spleen or lymph node cells, sampled before transplant. Every receptor here comes from a human donor who was the organ donor for an intestinal transplant.

This clone was seen just once. The chain joins TRBV1 to TRBJ2-6; the D call TRBD2 from the table was never checked on the DNA. TRBV1 corresponds to a pseudogene. The CDR3 spans 18 residues. The DNA for the CDR3 is TGCACCAGCAGCCAAGGACTAGCGGGGGGCTCTGGGGCCAACGTCCTGACTTTC. This translates into CTSSQGLAGGSGANVLTF.

This clone was seen a single time. The CDR3 DNA sequence: TGTGCCAGCAGCAAAGACAAGTACGAGCAGTACTTC. This translates into CASSKDKYEQYF. The chain recombines TRBV11-3 with TRBJ2-7; D ambiguous. The V end lost 5 bases, the J end lost 4 bases, and 9 bases lay between the germline ends. Germline V gives CDR1 SGHNT, CDR2 YENEEA. CDR3 length: 12 residues.

The chain joins TRBV9 to TRBJ2-3; D possibly corresponds to TRBD2 (5 bases). Germline CDR1 and CDR2: SGDLS and YYNGEE. Trimming left V 0 bases short and J 2 bases short, with 13 bases between. The CDR3 is made up of 16 amino acids. The CDR3 protein is CASSVVGSVLTDTQYF. As DNA, the CDR3 is TGTGCCAGCAGCGTAGTAGGTAGCGTACTCACAGATACGCAGTATTTT. Based on the CDR3 plus reference TRBV9 and TRBJ2-3, the full variable domain is DSGVTQTPKHLITATGQRVTLRCSPRSGDLSVYWYQQSLDQGLQFLIQYYNGEERAKGNILERFSAQQFPDLHSELNLSSLELGDSALYFCASSVVGSVLTDTQYFGPGTRLTVL.

V usage is TRBV27 and J usage is TRBJ2-7; the match to TRBD1 covers 8 bases. This CDR3 has 13 amino acids. Germline V gene sequence: CDR1 MNHEY, CDR2 SMNVEV (reference sequence). With 6 bases clipped from V and 3 bases from J, the junction kept 4 bases outside the gene matches. CDR3 sequence (DNA): TGTGCCAGCAGACGGACAGGGAGCTACGAGCAGTACTTC. It translates to CASRRTGSYEQYF.

This clone showed up just once. The chain joins TRBV4-2 to TRBJ1-1; 8 bases align to TRBD1. The trim removed 4 bases at V and 6 bases at J, leaving 7 bases unmatched. Germline CDR1 is LGHNA and CDR2 is YNFKEQ. The CDR3 spans 14 residues. The CDR3 sequence: CASSRGTGLPEAFF. Here the CDR3 DNA reads TGTGCCAGCAGCCGTGGGACAGGCCTTCCTGAAGCTTTCTTT.

The rearrangement joins TRBV19 to TRBJ1-2, with a weak D call TRBD1 (5 bases). The CDR3 length is 14 residues. Between the trimmed V and J ends, which lost 6 bases and 1 base, there was a span of 12 bases. Germline loops: CDR1 LNHDA, CDR2 SQIVND (reference sequence). CDR3 residues: CASRRQFVNYGYTF. The CDR3, as DNA: TGTGCCAGTAGGAGACAGTTCGTTAACTATGGCTACACCTTC.

This clone showed up just a few times. This chain links TRBV5-6 with TRBJ1-2; D uncertain. CDR1 and CDR2 from the germline V gene are SGHDT and YYEEEE. V was clipped by 2 bases and J by 10 bases, with 12 bases between them. This CDR3 is built from 12 residues. The CDR3 DNA reads TGTGCCAGCAGCTTTCTTCGCGGGGACTACACCTTC. Translated, it gives CASSFLRGDYTF.

The CDR3 DNA sequence: TGTGCCAGCAGTGAGCAGGGTAACTATGGCTACACCTTC. This encodes CASSEQGNYGYTF. J is TRBJ1-2 and V is TRBV6-1; maybe TRBD1 (5 bases). V lost 3 bases and J lost 1, with 6 bases in between. This CDR3 has 13 amino acids. Per the germline V gene, CDR1 is MNHNS and CDR2 is SASEGT.

The chain is built from TRBV29-1 and TRBJ2-5; 10 bases fit TRBD2. The CDR3 is 13 amino acids. J was trimmed by 4 bases and V by 2 bases; bases with no gene match: 1. CDR1 SQVTM and CDR2 ANQGSEA come from the germline V gene. CDR3 region: CSVESSGRETQYF. CDR3 nucleotides: TGCAGCGTTGAATCTAGCGGGAGAGAGACCCAGTACTTC. The whole variable domain, remainder taken from reference TRBV29-1 and TRBJ2-5, is SAVISQKPSRDICQRGTSLTIQCQVDSQVTMMFWYRQQPGQSLTLIATANQGSEATYESGFVIDKFPISRPNLTFSTLTVSNMSPEDSSIYLCSVESSGRETQYFGPGTRLLVL.

The V and J genes are TRBV28 and TRBJ2-5, with no clear D. The CDR3 is made up of 13 amino acids. Trimming shortened V by 2 bases and J by 5 bases, and 9 bases separated the two germline ends. The germline CDR1 and CDR2 sequences are MDHEN and SYDVKM. The DNA of the CDR3 is TGTGCCAGCAGTTTAAGGTTTTTGGAGACCCAGTACTTC. Translation gives CASSLRFLETQYF. The full variable domain, completed using reference TRBV28 and TRBJ2-5, is DVKVTQSSRYLVKRTGEKVFLECVQDMDHENMFWYRQDPGLGLRLIYFSYDVKMKEKGDIPEGYSVSREKKERFSLILESASTNQTSMYLCASSLRFLETQYFGPGTRLLVL.